The clone carrying this TCR beta chain was recorded many times. Sequencing was done on patients that had shown CD8+CD57+ cell expansion by flow cytometry. The sample belongs to a study of CD8+CD57+ T cells in acquired aplastic anemia. With V trimmed by 5 bases and J by 4 bases, 8 bases remained unmatched. Per germline, CDR1 MNHEY and CDR2 SMNVEV (reference sequence). This CDR3 region has 14 residues. TCR beta VDJ and CDR3 profiles were obtained from a genomic DNA template. One entry per CDR3 protein results from TCRdb running MiXCR on the reads. The repertoire holds about 150,000 distinct CDR3 sequences, with just over 50% as singletons.

Sequencing input: sorted CD4+, CD8+, or CD8+CD57+ T cells (not recorded which) from PBMCs. The sequence was obtained from a human donor with aplastic anemia. The chain combines TRBV27 with TRBJ2-7; 7 bases are a match to TRBD1. This CDR3 reads CASSAWDSFYEQYF. Written as DNA, the CDR3 is TGTGCCAGCAGTGCATGGGACAGCTTTTACGAGCAGTACTTC.